Following are 25 T cell receptor beta chains from one sample sequenced in a study of Graves' ophthalmopathy and Graves' hyperthyroidism. The authors amplified TCR beta CDR3 regions, and they did so from RNA transcripts for repertoire sequencing. Second-round multiplex PCR came after a first-round RT-PCR that employed HTBI primers. TCRdb called the multiplex PCR reads again in MiXCR, with one record for every CDR3 protein. The sample consists of a few hundred thousand distinct CDR3 sequences, approximately 18% of them appearing once. The source material was peripheral blood. All receptors derive from an adult woman with stable Graves' hyperthyroidism.

This clonotype has a count of ten or more. The chain links TRBV20-1 to TRBJ1-1; D remains ambiguous. The CDR3 runs to 11 residues. From germline, CDR1 is DFQATT and CDR2 SNEGSKA (reference sequence). The CDR3 loop is CSTGILRKTFF. The CDR3 DNA reads TGCAGCACCGGGATCTTGAGAAAAACTTTCTTT.

This clonotype was seen ten or more times. This chain joins TRBV12-5 and TRBJ1-1; tentative D call: TRBD1 (5 bases). The CDR3 is made up of 13 amino acids. Germline V lookup: CDR1 LGHNT, CDR2 FRNRAP. V was pared by 0 bases and J by 6 bases, with 8 bases between. The chain's CDR3 is CASGLVQGPEAFF. In DNA, the CDR3 is TGTGCTAGTGGTTTGGTCCAGGGACCTGAAGCTTTCTTT.

There are a few counts of this clonotype. J is TRBJ2-7 and V is TRBV12-3 or TRBV12-4, with TRBD1 identical over 9 bases. CDR3 length: 13 amino acids. J was trimmed by 4 bases and V by 6 bases; bases with no gene match: 4. The CDR3 DNA follows: TGTGCCAGCAGGGGGACAGGGCAATACGAGCAGTACTTC. Protein sequence: CASRGTGQYEQYF.

There are a few counts of this clonotype. The rearrangement joins TRBV6-2 or TRBV6-3 to TRBJ2-7; a weak D match, TRBD2 (6 bases). Germline lookup yields CDR1 MNHEY and CDR2 SVGEGT. The CDR3 covers 17 residues. V was pared by 4 bases and J by 0 bases, with 19 bases between. The CDR3 DNA reads TGTGCCAGCAGTTCACCCACCGAAGAGGGACTCTCCTACGAGCAGTACTTC. Translation: CASSSPTEEGLSYEQYF.

At least ten counts were recorded for this clonotype. V usage is TRBV7-9 and J usage is TRBJ2-5; weak D call: TRBD2 (5 bases). CDR1 is SEHNR and CDR2 is FQNEAQ in the germline V gene (reference sequence). This CDR3 has 15 residues. Trimming took 4 bases from V and 0 from J, leaving 12 bases between them. The CDR3 nucleotides are TGTGCCAGCAGCTCCAGCGACGGGAACCAAGAGACCCAGTACTTC. It encodes CASSSSDGNQETQYF.

This clonotype was recorded at least ten times. V usage is TRBV12-3 or TRBV12-4 and J usage is TRBJ2-2, with a possible D match to TRBD1 (6 bases). The CDR3 contains 16 residues. Trimming shortened V by 2 bases and J by 6 bases, and 16 bases separated the two germline ends. The CDR3 is CASSLQGQTGAGELFF. Here the CDR3 DNA reads TGTGCCAGCAGTTTACAGGGACAAACTGGTGCCGGGGAGCTGTTTTTT.

This clonotype came up many times. This sequence joins TRBV12-3 or TRBV12-4 and TRBJ1-5; D remains ambiguous. The CDR3 is 15 amino acids. Trimming pared 0 bases from V and 0 bases from J, leaving 6 bases between. The chain's CDR3 is CASSLAALSNQPQHF. CDR3 DNA: TGTGCCAGCAGTTTAGCGGCACTTAGCAATCAGCCCCAGCATTTT.

At least ten counts were recorded for this clonotype. The gene calls are TRBV2 and TRBJ2-4; D unclear. This CDR3 contains 15 residues. CDR1 and CDR2 (germline): SNHLY, FYNNEI. The V end was cut by 6 bases, the J end by 3 bases, with 15 bases between. The chain's CDR3 is CASSYDPSSKNIQYF. The CDR3 DNA sequence: TGTGCCAGCAGCTACGATCCTAGTAGCAAAAACATTCAGTACTTC. Combining the CDR3 with reference TRBV2 and TRBJ2-4 gives the whole variable domain EPEVTQTPSHQVTQMGQEVILRCVPISNHLYFYWYRQILGQKVEFLVSFYNNEISEKSEIFDDQFSVERPDGSNFTLKIRSTKLEDSAMYFCASSYDPSSKNIQYFGAGTRLSVL.

This chain uses TRBV3-1 with TRBJ1-5; 8 bases map to TRBD1. The germline V gene encodes CDR1 LGHDT and CDR2 YNNKEL (reference sequence). This CDR3 region has 13 residues. J gave up 15 bases and V 3 bases, and 10 bases lay outside the gene matches. The chain's CDR3 is CASSHLGQGSMHF. Written as DNA, the CDR3 is TGTGCCAGCAGCCATCTAGGACAGGGCTCCATGCATTTT.

This clonotype has a count of ten or more. The chain has TRBV20-1 and TRBJ1-2; 9 positions match TRBD1. From germline, CDR1 is DFQATT and CDR2 SNEGSKA (reference sequence). V shed 2 bases, J shed 4 bases, and the junction held 5 bases outside the gene matches. The CDR3 consists of 14 residues. In DNA form, the CDR3 reads TGCAGTGCTAGACCTACAGGGGGCGGCTATGGCTACACCTTC. Translating it yields CSARPTGGGYGYTF.

The sample holds many counts of this clonotype. This chain connects TRBV12-3 or TRBV12-4 to TRBJ1-1, with D possibly matching TRBD1 (5 bases). Trimming cost V 6 bases and J 6 bases, with 17 bases left between them. The CDR3 runs 14 residues. The CDR3 spells CASSWGGAIAEAFF. DNA of the CDR3: TGTGCCAGCAGCTGGGGGGGTGCAATCGCTGAAGCTTTCTTT.

This clonotype appeared a few times. The gene calls are TRBV30 and TRBJ2-3; D ambiguous. Trimming pared 4 bases from V and 0 bases from J, leaving 8 bases between. The CDR3 contains 13 residues. Germline assignment: CDR1 GTSNPN and CDR2 SVGIG (reference sequence). The CDR3 sequence is CAWNELSTDTQYF. As DNA, the CDR3 is TGTGCCTGGAATGAACTAAGCACAGATACGCAGTATTTT.

This clonotype appeared a few times. This may stem from a read error, because a much larger clone lies one nucleotide away. This chain connects TRBV25-1 to TRBJ1-1; 7 bases map to TRBD1. Trimming at V came to 2 bases and at J to 3 bases, leaving 9 bases not matched to a gene. Germline V CDR1 and CDR2: MGHDK, SYGVNS. The CDR3 sequence is 16 residues long. The CDR3 region is CASSELIRGRDTEAFF. In nucleotides, the CDR3 is TGTGCCAGCAGTGAACTCATAAGGGGGCGCGACACTGAAGCTTTCTTT.

This clonotype was observed a handful of times. The V and J genes are TRBV4-1 and TRBJ2-7, with a tentative D call TRBD2 (6 bases). This CDR3 region has 14 residues. From germline, CDR1 is MGHRA and CDR2 YSYEKL. The germline V and J ends were trimmed by 4 bases and 4 bases, with 14 bases remaining between them. CDR3 sequence (DNA): TGCGCCAGCAGCCCGATCGGGACTCGATACGAGCAGTACTTC. Translating it yields CASSPIGTRYEQYF.

Concerning this clonotype: A much larger clone sits a single nucleotide away, making a read error possible. The CDR3 end shows no conserved phenylalanine or tryptophan, and so a read error is likely. CDR3 DNA: TGTGCCAGCAGTTTATTAGCGGGAGGGTCCGGGGAGCTGTTTTTG. Residues: CASSLLAGGSGELFL. The J gene is TRBJ2-2, the V gene TRBV28; the match to TRBD2 covers 11 bases. Trimming removed 1 base from V and 6 bases from J; junction bases left unmatched: 1. CDR3 size: 15 residues. The germline gives CDR1 MDHEN, CDR2 SYDVKM.

This clonotype was recorded at least ten times. This chain connects TRBV15 to TRBJ2-2; D perhaps matches TRBD1 (7 bases). The germline V gene has CDR1 LNHNV and CDR2 YYDKDF (reference sequence). The CDR3 has 15 amino acids. V gave up 5 bases and J gave up 5 bases, with 15 bases separating them. The CDR3 protein is CATSWRDRNTGELFF. Written as DNA, the CDR3 is TGTGCCACCAGCTGGCGGGACAGAAATACCGGGGAGCTGTTTTTT.

V is TRBV5-1 and J is TRBJ2-7, with 8 bases that match TRBD1. Germline assignment: CDR1 SGHRS and CDR2 YFSETQ. J gave up 3 bases and V 0 bases, and 5 bases lay outside the gene matches. The CDR3 contains 15 residues. CDR3 sequence: CASSLEQGVFYEQYF. CDR3 sequence (DNA): TGCGCCAGCAGCTTGGAACAGGGGGTCTTCTACGAGCAGTACTTC.

This clonotype was counted a single time. Likely a read error: the CDR3 ends without its conserved phenylalanine or tryptophan. This sequence joins TRBV2 and TRBJ2-3; D uncertain. Germline CDR1 is SNHLY and CDR2 is FYNNEI. This CDR3 region has 14 residues. CDR3: CANSEAFRADTQYC. In DNA form, the CDR3 reads TGTGCCAACAGTGAAGCTTTTAGGGCAGATACGCAGTATTGT.

This clonotype appeared once. The CDR3 protein is CASNLGRGNSPLHF. The CDR3 DNA reads TGTGCCAGCAATCTTGGTAGGGGAAATTCACCCCTCCACTTT. The chain is built from TRBV12-3 or TRBV12-4 and TRBJ1-6, with a possible D match to TRBD1 (5 bases). V lost 7 bases and J lost 7, with 14 bases in between. This CDR3 comprises 14 residues.

This clonotype was seen repeatedly, ten times or more. CDR3 nucleotide sequence: TGTGCCAGCAGCTTAGCGGGGTTAGGGGAGCTGTTTTTT. Protein product: CASSLAGLGELFF. J is TRBJ2-2 and V is TRBV7-2, with unresolved D. Germline V gene sequence: CDR1 SGHTA, CDR2 FQGNSA. V lost 0 bases, J lost 8 bases, and 7 bases lay in between. There are 13 residues in the CDR3.

This clonotype was picked up many times. The V and J genes are TRBV19 and TRBJ2-7; no reliable D call. The germline gives CDR1 LNHDA, CDR2 SQIVND (reference sequence). CDR3 size: 14 residues. Trimming removed 3 bases from V and 0 bases from J, with 9 bases in between. The CDR3 coding sequence is TGTGCCAGTAGTATGGTGGGGTACTCCTACGAGCAGTACTTC. This translates into CASSMVGYSYEQYF.

This clonotype showed up many times. The V call is TRBV28, the J call TRBJ1-1; a weak D match, TRBD1 (5 bases). Trimming shortened V by 3 bases and J by 0 bases, and 8 bases separated the two germline ends. The CDR3 is 14 residues long. CDR1 MDHEN and CDR2 SYDVKM come from the germline V gene. CDR3 protein: CASSFRQLNTEAFF. The CDR3 DNA is TGTGCCAGCAGTTTCCGACAGTTGAACACTGAAGCTTTCTTT.

This clonotype has only one observation. V gene TRBV6-1 combines with J gene TRBJ2-2; D tentatively fits TRBD1 or TRBD2 (5 bases each). Trimming removed 5 bases at V and 6 bases at J, with 16 bases between. The CDR3 is 15 amino acids. The germline gives CDR1 MNHNS, CDR2 SASEGT. The CDR3: CASSRGGHRSGELFF. As DNA, the CDR3 is TGTGCCAGCAGTCGAGGAGGACATCGATCCGGGGAGCTGTTTTTT.

Only a few counts were recorded for this clonotype. One junction end disagrees with the germline gene, perhaps due to a read error. This sequence joins TRBV27 and TRBJ2-4, with 10 bases fitting TRBD2. CDR1 is MNHEY and CDR2 is SMNVEV in the germline V gene (reference sequence). This CDR3 region has 19 residues. The CDR3 DNA is TGTGCCAGCAGTTTAAGGGGGACTAGCGCCCCGCTAGCCAAAAACATTAAGTACTTC. Amino acid sequence: CASSLRGTSAPLAKNIKYF.

In its sample, this clonotype was seen many times. The chain carries TRBV24-1 and TRBJ2-7; 13 nucleotides agree with TRBD2. V trimming: 0 bases; J trimming: 2 bases; junction bases outside the gene matches: 9. This CDR3 comprises 19 residues. The germline V gene encodes CDR1 KGHDR and CDR2 SFDVKD. In nucleotides, the CDR3 is TGTGCCACCAGTGATTTGGAGGTTACTAGCGGGAGGGAAACCTACGAGCAGTACTTC. It specifies CATSDLEVTSGRETYEQYF.